This T cell receptor beta chain was sequenced for a study of regulatory and conventional T cells in breast cancer. Using its own MiXCR run on the PCR reads, TCRdb lists one record per CDR3 protein. In the table there are approximately 9,500 distinct CDR3 sequences, about 35% of which are singletons. From germline, CDR1 is LGHDT and CDR2 YNNKEL (reference sequence). The CDR3 is 13 amino acids. Deletions cut 4 bases from V and 3 bases from J, with 9 bases between. The sequence derives from a male donor in good health. V usage is TRBV3-1 and J usage is TRBJ1-1, with D unresolved. Sequencing was carried out using conventional T cells from blood. CDR3 DNA sequence: TGTGCCAGCAGCCCCATACAGTACACTGAAGCTTTCTTT. This encodes CASSPIQYTEAFF.